This TCR beta chain was sequenced during a study of beta chain features in type 1 diabetes. Study information: The study found patients and healthy donors alike in age, gender and cell yields.

A few counts support this clone. The antigen is unknown. Study conclusions and caveats: Shorter TCRB CDR3s, moderately but significantly so, marked every one of the four CD4+ subsets in Type 1 diabetes patients.

Isolation of CD4+ naive, central memory, regulatory and stem cell-like memory cells was achieved by sorting via CD45RO/CCR7/CD25/CD127/CD95/CD27. The entirety of the isolated RNA underwent reverse transcription, so expressed TCRB transcripts were sequenced. Clones were read by immunoSEQ multiplex PCR, and TCRdb kept only the in-frame ones, dropping some. Among some 350,000 clones listed, roughly 14% were seen once. The source of this sequence is a woman between 18 and 29 years old with type 1 diabetes. Sample: naive CD4+ T cells from blood.

CDR3 amino acids: CASSFRVSYNEQFF. The CDR3 DNA sequence: TGTGCCAGCAGTTTCCGGGTCTCCTACAATGAGCAGTTCTTC. The J gene is TRBJ2-1, the V gene TRBV27; no reliable D call. Trimming left V 3 bases short and J 0 bases short, with 6 bases between. CDR3 length: 14 residues. From germline, CDR1 is MNHEY and CDR2 SMNVEV (reference sequence).